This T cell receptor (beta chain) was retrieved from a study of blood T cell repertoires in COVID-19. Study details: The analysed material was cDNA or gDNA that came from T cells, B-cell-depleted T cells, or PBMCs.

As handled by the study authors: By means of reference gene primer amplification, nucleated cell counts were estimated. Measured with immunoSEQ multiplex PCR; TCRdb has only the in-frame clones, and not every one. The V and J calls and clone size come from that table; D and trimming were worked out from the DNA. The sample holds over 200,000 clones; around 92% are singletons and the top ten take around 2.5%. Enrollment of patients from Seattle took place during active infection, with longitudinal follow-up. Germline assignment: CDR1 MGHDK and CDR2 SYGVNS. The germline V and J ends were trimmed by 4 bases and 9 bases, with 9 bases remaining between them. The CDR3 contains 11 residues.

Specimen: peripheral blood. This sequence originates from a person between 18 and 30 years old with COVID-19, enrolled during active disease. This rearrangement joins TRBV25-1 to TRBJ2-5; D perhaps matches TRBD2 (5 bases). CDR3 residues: CASSGQAAQYF. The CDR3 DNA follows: TGTGCCAGCAGTGGGCAAGCGGCCCAGTACTTC.